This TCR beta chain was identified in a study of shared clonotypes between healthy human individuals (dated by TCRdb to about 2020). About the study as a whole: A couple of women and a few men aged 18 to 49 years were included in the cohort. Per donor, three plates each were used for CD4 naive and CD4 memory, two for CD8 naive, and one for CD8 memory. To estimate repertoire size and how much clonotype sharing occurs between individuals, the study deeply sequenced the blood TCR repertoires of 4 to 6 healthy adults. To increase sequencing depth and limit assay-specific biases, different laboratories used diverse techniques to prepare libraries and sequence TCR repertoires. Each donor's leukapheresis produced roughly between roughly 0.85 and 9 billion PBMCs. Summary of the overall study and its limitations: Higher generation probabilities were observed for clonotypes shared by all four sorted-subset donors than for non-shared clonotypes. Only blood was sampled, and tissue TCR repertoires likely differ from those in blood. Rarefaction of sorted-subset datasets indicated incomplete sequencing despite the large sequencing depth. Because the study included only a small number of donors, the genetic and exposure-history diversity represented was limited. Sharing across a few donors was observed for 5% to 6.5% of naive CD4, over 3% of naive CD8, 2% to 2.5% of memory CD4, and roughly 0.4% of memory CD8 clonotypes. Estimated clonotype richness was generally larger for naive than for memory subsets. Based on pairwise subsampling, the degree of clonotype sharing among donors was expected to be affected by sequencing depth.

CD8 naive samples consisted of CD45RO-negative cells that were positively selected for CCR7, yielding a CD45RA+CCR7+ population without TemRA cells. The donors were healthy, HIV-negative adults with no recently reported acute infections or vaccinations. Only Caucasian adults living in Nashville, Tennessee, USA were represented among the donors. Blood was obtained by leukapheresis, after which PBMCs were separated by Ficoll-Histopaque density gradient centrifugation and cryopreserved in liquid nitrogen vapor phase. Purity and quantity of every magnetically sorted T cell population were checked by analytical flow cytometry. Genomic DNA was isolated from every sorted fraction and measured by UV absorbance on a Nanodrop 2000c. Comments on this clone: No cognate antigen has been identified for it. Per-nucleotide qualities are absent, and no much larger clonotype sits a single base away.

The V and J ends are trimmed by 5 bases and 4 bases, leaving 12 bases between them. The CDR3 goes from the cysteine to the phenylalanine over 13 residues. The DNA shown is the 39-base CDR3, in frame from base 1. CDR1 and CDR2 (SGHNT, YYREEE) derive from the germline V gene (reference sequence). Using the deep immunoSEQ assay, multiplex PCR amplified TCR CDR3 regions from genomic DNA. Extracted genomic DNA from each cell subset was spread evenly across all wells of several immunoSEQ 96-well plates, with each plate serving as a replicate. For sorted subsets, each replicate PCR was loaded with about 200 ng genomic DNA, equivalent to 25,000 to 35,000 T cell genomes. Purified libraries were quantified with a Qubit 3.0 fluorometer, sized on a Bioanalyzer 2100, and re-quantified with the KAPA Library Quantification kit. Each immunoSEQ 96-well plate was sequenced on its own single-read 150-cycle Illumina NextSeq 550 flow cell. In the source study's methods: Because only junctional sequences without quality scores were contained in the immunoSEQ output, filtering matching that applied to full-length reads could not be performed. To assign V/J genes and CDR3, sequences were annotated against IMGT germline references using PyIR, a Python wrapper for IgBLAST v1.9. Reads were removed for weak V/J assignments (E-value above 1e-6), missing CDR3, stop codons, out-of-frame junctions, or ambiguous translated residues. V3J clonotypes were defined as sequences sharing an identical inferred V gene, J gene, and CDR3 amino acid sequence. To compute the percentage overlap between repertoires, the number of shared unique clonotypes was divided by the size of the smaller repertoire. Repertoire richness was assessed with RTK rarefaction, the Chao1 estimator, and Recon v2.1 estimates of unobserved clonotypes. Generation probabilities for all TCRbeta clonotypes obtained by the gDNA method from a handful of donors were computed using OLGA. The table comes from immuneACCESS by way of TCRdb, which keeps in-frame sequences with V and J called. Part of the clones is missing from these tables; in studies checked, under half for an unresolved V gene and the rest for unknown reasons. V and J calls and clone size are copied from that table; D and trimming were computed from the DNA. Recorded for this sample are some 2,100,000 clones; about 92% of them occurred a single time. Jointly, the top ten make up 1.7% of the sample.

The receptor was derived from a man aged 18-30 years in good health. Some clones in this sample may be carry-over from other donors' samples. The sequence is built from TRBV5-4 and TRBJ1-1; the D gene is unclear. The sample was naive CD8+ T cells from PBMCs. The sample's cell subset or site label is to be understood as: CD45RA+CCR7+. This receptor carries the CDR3 CASRAEGSTEAFF. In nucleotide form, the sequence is TGTGCCAGCAGAGCCGAAGGAAGCACTGAAGCTTTCTTT.